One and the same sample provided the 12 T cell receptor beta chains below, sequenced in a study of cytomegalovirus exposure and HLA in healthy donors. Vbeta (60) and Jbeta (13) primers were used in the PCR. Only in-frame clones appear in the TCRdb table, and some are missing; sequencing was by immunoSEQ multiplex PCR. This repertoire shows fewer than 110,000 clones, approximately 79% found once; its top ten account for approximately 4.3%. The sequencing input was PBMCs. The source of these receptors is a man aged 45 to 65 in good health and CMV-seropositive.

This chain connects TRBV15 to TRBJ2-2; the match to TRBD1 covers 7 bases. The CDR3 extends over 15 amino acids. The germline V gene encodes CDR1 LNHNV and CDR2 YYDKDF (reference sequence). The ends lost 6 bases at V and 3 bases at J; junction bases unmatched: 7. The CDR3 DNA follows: TGTGCCACCAGAGGACAAGACAGGGACACCGGGGAGCTGTTTTTT. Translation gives CATRGQDRDTGELFF.

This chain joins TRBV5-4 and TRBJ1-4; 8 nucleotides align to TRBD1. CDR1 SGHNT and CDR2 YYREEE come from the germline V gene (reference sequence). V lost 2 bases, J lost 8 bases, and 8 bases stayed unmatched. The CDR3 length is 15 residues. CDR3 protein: CASSFRTGSKEKLFF. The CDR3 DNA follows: TGTGCCAGCAGCTTCCGGACAGGGTCGAAGGAAAAACTGTTTTTT.

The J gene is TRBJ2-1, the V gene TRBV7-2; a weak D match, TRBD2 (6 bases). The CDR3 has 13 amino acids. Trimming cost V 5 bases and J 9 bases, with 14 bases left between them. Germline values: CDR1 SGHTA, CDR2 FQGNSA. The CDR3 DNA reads TGTGCCAGCAGCCCCCGACTAGTCTTTGAGCAGTTCTTC. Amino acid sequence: CASSPRLVFEQFF.

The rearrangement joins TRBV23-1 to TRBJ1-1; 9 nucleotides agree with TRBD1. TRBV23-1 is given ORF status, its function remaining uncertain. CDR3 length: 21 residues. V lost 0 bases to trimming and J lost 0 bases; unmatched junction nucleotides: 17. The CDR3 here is CASSQSPKLQGAMEMNTEAFF. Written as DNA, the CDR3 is TGCGCCAGCAGTCAATCCCCAAAACTACAGGGGGCGATGGAGATGAACACTGAAGCTTTCTTT.

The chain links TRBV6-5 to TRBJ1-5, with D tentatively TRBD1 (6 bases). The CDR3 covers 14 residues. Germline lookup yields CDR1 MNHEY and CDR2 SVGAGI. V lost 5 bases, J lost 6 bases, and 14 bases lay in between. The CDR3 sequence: CASSNNRVAQPQHF. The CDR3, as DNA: TGTGCCAGCAGTAACAACAGGGTGGCTCAGCCCCAGCATTTT.

The CDR3 protein is CAWSVRTGTGNSYEQYF. The DNA for the CDR3 is TGTGCCTGGAGTGTAAGAACCGGGACAGGAAATTCCTACGAGCAGTACTTC. The chain is built from TRBV30 and TRBJ2-7; 8 nucleotides match TRBD1. Trimming removed 0 bases from V and 1 base from J; junction bases left unmatched: 11. The CDR3 loop spans 17 amino acids. Germline V CDR1 and CDR2: GTSNPN, SVGIG (reference sequence).

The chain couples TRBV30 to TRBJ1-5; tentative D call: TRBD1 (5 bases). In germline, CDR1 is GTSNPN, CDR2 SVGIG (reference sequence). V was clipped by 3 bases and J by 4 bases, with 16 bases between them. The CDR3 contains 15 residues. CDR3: CAWSAARQTNQPQHF. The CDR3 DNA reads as TGTGCCTGGAGCGCTGCCCGACAGACGAATCAGCCCCAGCATTTT.

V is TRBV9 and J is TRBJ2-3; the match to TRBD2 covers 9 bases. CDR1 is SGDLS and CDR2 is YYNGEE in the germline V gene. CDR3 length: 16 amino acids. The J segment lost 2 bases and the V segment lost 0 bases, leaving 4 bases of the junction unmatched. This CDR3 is CASSVEASGTTDTQYF. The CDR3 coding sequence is TGTGCCAGCAGCGTAGAGGCTAGCGGGACCACAGATACGCAGTATTTT.

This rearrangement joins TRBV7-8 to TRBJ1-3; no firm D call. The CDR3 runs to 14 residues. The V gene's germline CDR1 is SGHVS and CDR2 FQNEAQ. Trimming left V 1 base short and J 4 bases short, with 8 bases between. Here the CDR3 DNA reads TGTGCCAGCAGCTTAGTAACAGACGGAAACACCATATATTTT. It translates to CASSLVTDGNTIYF. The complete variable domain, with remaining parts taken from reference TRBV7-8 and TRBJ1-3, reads GAGVSQSPRYKVAKRGQDVALRCDPISGHVSLFWYQQALGQGPEFLTYFQNEAQLDKSGLPSDRFFAERPEGSVSTLKIQRTQQEDSAVYLCASSLVTDGNTIYFGEGSWLTVV.

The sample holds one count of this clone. This chain's CDR3 is CASSLAGQGSTDTQYF. CDR3 bases: TGTGCCAGCAGCTTAGCAGGACAGGGGAGCACAGATACGCAGTATTTT. The J gene is TRBJ2-3, the V gene TRBV7-9, with 9 bases matching TRBD1. Looked up from germline, CDR1 is SEHNR and CDR2 is FQNEAQ (reference sequence). The CDR3 extends over 16 amino acids. V dropped 0 bases and J dropped 0; count of bases not matched to a gene: 1.

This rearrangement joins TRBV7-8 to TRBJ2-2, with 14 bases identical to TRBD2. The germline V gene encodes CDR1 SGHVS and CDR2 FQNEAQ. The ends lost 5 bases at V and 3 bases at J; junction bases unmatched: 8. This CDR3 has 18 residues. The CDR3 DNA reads TGTGCCAGCAGCCCCACACGACTAGCGGGAGGGGACACCGGGGAGCTGTTTTTT. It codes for CASSPTRLAGGDTGELFF.

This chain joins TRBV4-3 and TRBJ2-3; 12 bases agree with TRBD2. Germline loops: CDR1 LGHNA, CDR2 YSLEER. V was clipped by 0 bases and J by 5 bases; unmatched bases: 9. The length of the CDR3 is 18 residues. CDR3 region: CASSQERDLGLAGDTQYF. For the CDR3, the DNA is TGCGCCAGCAGCCAAGAGAGAGACTTGGGACTAGCGGGAGATACGCAGTATTTT.